The sample holds one count of the clone carrying this T cell receptor (beta chain). Its antigen is not identified. These data originate in a study of cytomegalovirus exposure and HLA in healthy donors. TCRdb's copy holds only in-frame clones and misses some; the assay was immunoSEQ multiplex PCR. The table has about 120,000 clones, more than 85% seen once. Study-wide results and limits: Cytomegalovirus status was reportedly diagnosed by the classifier with high specificity and sensitivity.

Material: PBMCs. The receptor's source is a man between 18 and 29 years old in good health and CMV-seropositive.

CDR3 coding DNA: TGCGCCAGCAGCTTGTCTTCCGGGGGCAATGAGCAGTTCTTC. Translation: CASSLSSGGNEQFF. The rearrangement links TRBV5-1 to TRBJ2-1; maybe TRBD2 (6 bases). This CDR3 has 14 amino acids. With 1 base removed from V and 6 bases from J, the gap between germline ends came to 11 bases. The germline V gene has CDR1 SGHRS and CDR2 YFSETQ.